The 8 T cell receptor beta chains reported below all come from one sample, sequenced in a study of control samples from healthy donors and cancer patients. Clones were sequenced by immunoSEQ multiplex PCR, and TCRdb holds only the in-frame ones, with some missing. This repertoire shows some 150,000 clones, roughly 94% found once; its top ten account for 13% to 15%. The sample consisted of PBMCs. Receptors originate from a man between 60 and 70 years old with colorectal cancer.

The chain links TRBV7-2 to TRBJ2-2; TRBD1 is a possible D gene (6 bases). V dropped 4 bases and J dropped 4 bases, with 16 bases sitting between them. Germline V lookup: CDR1 SGHTA, CDR2 FQGNSA. This CDR3 is 16 amino acids long. The CDR3 sequence: CASSSRHRAGTGELFF. CDR3 bases: TGTGCCAGCAGCTCCCGACACAGGGCGGGCACCGGGGAGCTGTTTTTT.

The chain recombines TRBV5-6 with TRBJ1-2; TRBD1 aligns across 9 bases. Per the germline V gene, CDR1 is SGHDT and CDR2 is YYEEEE. V trimming: 0 bases; J trimming: 4 bases; junction bases outside the gene matches: 4. This CDR3 comprises 15 residues. CDR3 protein: CASSLGDRELYGYTF. CDR3 nucleotide sequence: TGTGCCAGCAGCTTGGGGGACAGGGAACTCTATGGCTACACCTTC.

J is TRBJ2-2 and V is TRBV19; 11 bases line up with TRBD2. The junction had 18 bases not matched to a gene; V was cut back by 5 bases and J by 1 base. The CDR3 consists of 21 residues. From germline, CDR1 is LNHDA and CDR2 SQIVND (reference sequence). The DNA for the CDR3 is TGTGCCAGTAGTGCGCGGCTAGCGGGGGGTCTAAGCTTAAGGAACACCGGGGAGCTGTTTTTT. It yields the protein CASSARLAGGLSLRNTGELFF.

The rearrangement links TRBV19 to TRBJ2-2; D is ambiguous. The CDR3 consists of 15 residues. CDR1 LNHDA and CDR2 SQIVND come from the germline V gene (reference sequence). V was shortened by 4 bases and J by 1 base, with 10 bases between the two germline ends. The CDR3: CASSRMLQNTGELFF. CDR3 in DNA: TGTGCCAGTAGTAGAATGTTACAGAACACCGGGGAGCTGTTTTTT.

V gene TRBV19 combines with J gene TRBJ2-1; 12 bases agree with TRBD2. J gave up 6 bases and V 3 bases, and 3 bases lay outside the gene matches. Germline V gene data show CDR1 as LNHDA and CDR2 as SQIVND (reference sequence). CDR3 length: 15 residues. The CDR3: CASSILAGGLNEQFF. In DNA form, the CDR3 reads TGTGCCAGTAGTATTCTAGCGGGGGGGCTCAATGAGCAGTTCTTC.

J is TRBJ1-5 and V is TRBV6-1, with D possibly TRBD1 on 5 matching bases. The germline V gene has CDR1 MNHNS and CDR2 SASEGT. The CDR3 totals 16 residues. V gave up 4 bases and J gave up 1 base, with 14 bases separating them. This CDR3 reads CASSVTGLGSNQPQHF. CDR3 sequence (DNA): TGTGCCAGCAGTGTAACAGGATTGGGGAGCAATCAGCCCCAGCATTTT.

DNA for the CDR3: TGTGCCAGCAGCCCAGGGGAGAGATATAATTCACCCCTCCACTTT. Its protein product is CASSPGERYNSPLHF. The rearrangement joins TRBV7-9 to TRBJ1-6; D perhaps matches TRBD1 (6 bases). The germline gives CDR1 SEHNR, CDR2 FQNEAQ (reference sequence). The CDR3 length is 15 residues. The V and J ends lost 5 bases and 4 bases respectively, with 12 bases between them. The complete variable domain, with remaining parts taken from reference TRBV7-9 and TRBJ1-6, reads DTGVSQNPRHKITKRGQNVTFRCDPISEHNRLYWYRQTLGQGPEFLTYFQNEAQLEKSRLLSDRFSAERPKGSFSTLEIQRTEQGDSAMYLCASSPGERYNSPLHFGNGTRLTVT.

The rearrangement uses TRBV27 and TRBJ1-2, with 9 bases that match TRBD1. The germline gives CDR1 MNHEY, CDR2 SMNVEV (reference sequence). CDR3 size: 14 residues. V shed 2 bases and J 8 bases; nucleotides not matched to a gene: 6. The CDR3 protein is CASSLGTGTTGYTF. The CDR3 nucleotides are TGTGCCAGCAGTTTAGGGACAGGGACGACGGGCTACACCTTC.